This TCR beta chain was sequenced in a study of monozygotic twins with inflammatory bowel disease. Reprocessing the 5' RACE reads, TCRdb reports a single entry for every CDR3 protein and omits DNA. The sample shows approximately 420,000 distinct CDR3 sequences, and 2% to 3% sits with its ten largest clones. CDR3 length: 12 residues. Germline-derived CDR1 and CDR2 are DFQATT and SNEGSKA (reference sequence). J is TRBJ1-4 and V is TRBV20-1. The receptor comes from a human donor with ulcerative colitis or Crohn's disease, or a healthy co-twin of an affected twin (not recorded which). The material sequenced was blood. The chain's CDR3 is CSARPNTEKLFF.